These 12 T cell receptor beta chains were sequenced from one sample in a study of blood T cells in healthy people across ages. A second 7 to 11 cycle PCR used barcoded and J-beta primers. TCRdb reprocessed the 5' RACE reads via MiXCR and lists one record per CDR3 protein. The sample consists of roughly 730,000 distinct CDR3 sequences, roughly 50% of them appearing once. The material sequenced was blood. The source of these receptors is a man aged 40-49 years in good health.

The gene calls are TRBV6-5 and TRBJ2-6; TRBD1 matches 7 bases. After removal of 6 bases from V and 2 bases from J, the junction contained 7 bases not matched to a gene. CDR1 and CDR2 (germline): MNHEY, SVGAGI. The CDR3 has 16 residues. The CDR3 sequence is CASRNKQGTGANVLTF. The CDR3 DNA is TGTGCCAGCAGAAACAAACAGGGGACTGGGGCCAACGTCCTGACTTTC.

As concerns this clonotype: At one end the junction does not follow the germline gene, possibly because of a read error. V and J are TRBV7-7 and TRBJ2-5; tentatively, D is TRBD1 (6 bases). CDR3 length: 13 residues. Per the germline V gene, CDR1 is SSHAT and CDR2 is FNYEAQ (reference sequence). CDR3 in amino acids: CASNRDTQETQYF. Written as DNA, the CDR3 is TGTGCTAGCAACCGGGACACTCAAGAGACCCAGTACTTC.

The chain combines TRBV5-1 with TRBJ2-5; TRBD2 is a possible D gene (6 bases). The CDR3 totals 14 residues. Between the trimmed V and J ends, which lost 2 bases and 1 base, there was a span of 9 bases. Germline V gives CDR1 SGHRS, CDR2 YFSETQ. CDR3 in DNA: TGCGCCAGCAGCTTTGGGACTTTCCAAGAGACCCAGTACTTC. Protein product: CASSFGTFQETQYF.

The chain has TRBV29-1 and TRBJ2-5, with 13 bases fitting TRBD2. CDR1 and CDR2 from the germline V gene are SQVTM and ANQGSEA. This CDR3 has 14 amino acids. V shed 7 bases and J 11 bases; nucleotides not matched to a gene: 13. The DNA for the CDR3 is TGCAGCGCCCGCCCGACTAGCGGGGGGAGGGAGCAGTACTTC. Translating it yields CSARPTSGGREQYF.

The genes are TRBV28 and TRBJ2-2; 8 bases agree with TRBD1. This CDR3 is 18 amino acids long. The trim removed 1 base at V and 1 base at J, leaving 8 bases unmatched. In germline, CDR1 is MDHEN, CDR2 SYDVKM. CDR3 loop: CASSLYSRGLMNTGELFF. CDR3 nucleotides: TGTGCCAGCAGTTTATACTCCAGGGGGCTAATGAACACCGGGGAGCTGTTTTTT.

This rearrangement joins TRBV5-1 to TRBJ2-7; 7 nucleotides agree with TRBD2. This CDR3 region has 14 residues. The germline gives CDR1 SGHRS, CDR2 YFSETQ. V was clipped by 5 bases and J by 7 bases; unmatched bases: 12. CDR3 coding DNA: TGCGCCAGCAGTCCCATACCGGGAGGCCCGGAGCAGTACTTC. Its translation: CASSPIPGGPEQYF.

In this sample, this clonotype turned up many times. The rearrangement links TRBV6-6 to TRBJ2-3; D is uncertain. CDR3 length: 14 amino acids. Germline V gene data show CDR1 as MNHNY and CDR2 as SVGAGI (reference sequence). V lost 0 bases and J lost 1, with 5 bases in between. The CDR3, as DNA: TGTGCCAGCAGTTACTCGACTGGCACAGATACGCAGTATTTT. Its translation: CASSYSTGTDTQYF.

V gene TRBV6-2 or TRBV6-3 combines with J gene TRBJ2-1; possibly TRBD2 for D (6 bases). Gene TRBJ2-7 matches the end of the DNA better, so the J call may be wrong. CDR1 and CDR2 from the germline V gene are MNHEY and SVGEGT. This CDR3 contains 14 residues. The CDR3 protein is CASIPRWGVHEQYF. In DNA, the CDR3 is TGTGCCAGCATCCCCCGCTGGGGGGTCCACGAGCAGTACTTC.

The chain carries TRBV12-3 or TRBV12-4 and TRBJ1-4, with a weak D call TRBD1 (5 bases). The CDR3 has 14 amino acids. Between the trimmed V and J ends, which lost 2 bases and 8 bases, there was a span of 12 bases. The CDR3 nucleotides are TGTGCCAGCAGTTTAATTAGGGGTGGGGAAAAACTGTTTTTT. Translating gives CASSLIRGGEKLFF.

This chain links TRBV14 with TRBJ2-7; D is uncertain. CDR1 and CDR2 from the germline V gene are SGHDN and FVKESK. This CDR3 comprises 17 residues. Trimming stripped 1 base from V and 7 bases from J, with 23 bases between. The CDR3 DNA reads as TGTGCCAGCAGCCAAGGCGCAGGTCGGGTCGGATACAATGAGCAGTACTTC. The encoded protein is CASSQGAGRVGYNEQYF.

The chain is built from TRBV4-1 and TRBJ2-5; the match to TRBD1 covers 7 bases. CDR1 MGHRA and CDR2 YSYEKL come from the germline V gene. The CDR3 is made up of 16 amino acids. V was pared by 3 bases and J by 2 bases, with 9 bases of the junction left unmatched. The CDR3: CASSQGRQGGQETQYF. CDR3 sequence (DNA): TGCGCCAGCAGCCAGGGACGACAGGGTGGTCAAGAGACCCAGTACTTC.

The genes are TRBV20-1 and TRBJ2-1; TRBD2 is a possible D gene (6 bases). CDR3 size: 14 residues. The germline V and J ends were trimmed by 5 bases and 1 base, with 12 bases remaining between them. CDR1 and CDR2 from the germline V gene are DFQATT and SNEGSKA (reference sequence). CDR3 DNA: TGCAGTGCTGAACTAGCTTCATCCTACAATGAGCAGTTCTTC. It translates to CSAELASSYNEQFF.